A selection of T cell receptor beta chains follows, all from one sample in a study of blood T cell repertoires in COVID-19. The method was immunoSEQ multiplex PCR; TCRdb's version includes in-frame clones alone and lacks a portion of them. The repertoire holds approximately 440,000 clones, with 90% as singletons. The sample comprised PBMCs or T cells enriched from blood (not recorded which). The receptors shown here come from a man between 18 and 29 years old who had recovered from COVID-19. The CDR3 runs from the conserved cysteine through the conserved F or W. Each record gives: D gene, V gene, J gene, clone size, CDR3 protein, CDR3 DNA. D genes are given only for firm matches. Some rows have no size entry. The others give once, few or many, or a class for an expanded clone.

d_call: TRBD1
v_call: TRBV7-6
j_call: TRBJ1-5
clone_size: NA
cdr3_aa: CASTSTGGLQDSNQPQHF
cdr3_nt: TGTGCCAGCACATCGACAGGGGGGCTCCAAGATAGCAATCAGCCCCAGCATTTT

d_call: TRBD2
v_call: TRBV12-3/TRBV12-4
j_call: TRBJ2-1
clone_size: NA
cdr3_aa: CASSSTGGEQFF
cdr3_nt: TGTGCCAGCAGCTCAACGGGGGGTGAGCAGTTCTTC

d_call: NA
v_call: TRBV11-2
j_call: TRBJ2-3
clone_size: NA
cdr3_aa: CASSFGADTQYF
cdr3_nt: TGTGCCAGCAGCTTCGGGGCAGATACGCAGTATTTT

d_call: NA
v_call: TRBV3-1/TRBV3-2
j_call: TRBJ2-1
clone_size: NA
cdr3_aa: CASSSLDSLYFYNEQFF
cdr3_nt: TGTGCCAGCAGCTCTTTAGACAGTCTTTACTTTTACAATGAGCAGTTCTTC

d_call: TRBD2
v_call: TRBV28
j_call: TRBJ2-5
clone_size: NA
cdr3_aa: CASSLGLARETQYF
cdr3_nt: TGTGCCAGCAGTTTGGGACTAGCTAGAGAGACCCAGTACTTC

d_call: TRBD1
v_call: TRBV7-3
j_call: TRBJ1-6
clone_size: NA
cdr3_aa: CASSERQGRNSPLHF
cdr3_nt: TGTGCCAGCAGCGAAAGACAGGGCCGCAATTCACCCCTCCACTTT

d_call: TRBD2
v_call: TRBV7-2
j_call: TRBJ2-1
clone_size: NA
cdr3_aa: CASSLAGLAGGYNEQFF
cdr3_nt: TGTGCCAGCAGCTTAGCGGGACTAGCGGGAGGGTACAATGAGCAGTTCTTC

d_call: TRBD2
v_call: TRBV4-1
j_call: TRBJ2-3
clone_size: NA
cdr3_aa: CASSQDGSGGGDTQYF
cdr3_nt: TGCGCCAGCAGCCAAGATGGGAGCGGGGGCGGAGATACGCAGTATTTT

d_call: NA
v_call: TRBV19
j_call: TRBJ1-1
clone_size: NA
cdr3_aa: CASSMRAVDTEAFF
cdr3_nt: TGTGCCAGTAGTATGAGGGCGGTGGACACTGAAGCTTTCTTT

d_call: TRBD1
v_call: TRBV5-1
j_call: TRBJ1-3
clone_size: NA
cdr3_aa: CASSLAGTGVSGNTIYF
cdr3_nt: TGCGCCAGCAGCTTGGCCGGGACAGGTGTCTCTGGAAACACCATATATTTT

d_call: NA
v_call: TRBV11-2
j_call: TRBJ1-1
clone_size: NA
cdr3_aa: CASSSAAAMNTEAFF
cdr3_nt: TGTGCCAGCAGCTCGGCGGCAGCGATGAACACTGAAGCTTTCTTT

d_call: NA
v_call: TRBV3-1/TRBV3-2
j_call: TRBJ1-3
clone_size: NA
cdr3_aa: CASSSTGNTIYF
cdr3_nt: TGTGCCAGCAGCTCCACCGGGAACACCATATATTTT

d_call: TRBD2
v_call: TRBV5-1
j_call: TRBJ2-5
clone_size: once
cdr3_aa: CASSSGTSPETQYF
cdr3_nt: TGCGCCAGCAGCTCCGGGACTAGCCCCGAGACCCAGTACTTC

d_call: NA
v_call: TRBV7-2
j_call: TRBJ2-5
clone_size: NA
cdr3_aa: CASSRASRETQYF
cdr3_nt: TGTGCCAGCAGCCGGGCTAGCCGGGAGACCCAGTACTTC

d_call: TRBD1
v_call: TRBV24-1
j_call: TRBJ1-2
clone_size: NA
cdr3_aa: CATSDSDRDGYTF
cdr3_nt: TGTGCCACCAGTGATTCGGACAGGGATGGCTACACCTTC

d_call: NA
v_call: TRBV11-2
j_call: TRBJ2-7
clone_size: NA
cdr3_aa: CASSLGGGKGSYEQYF
cdr3_nt: TGTGCCAGCAGCTTAGGGGGAGGTAAGGGCTCCTACGAGCAGTACTTC

d_call: NA
v_call: TRBV2
j_call: TRBJ2-1
clone_size: NA
cdr3_aa: CASSSETINEQFF
cdr3_nt: TGTGCCAGCAGTTCGGAGACTATTAATGAGCAGTTCTTC

d_call: TRBD2
v_call: TRBV5-4
j_call: TRBJ2-5
clone_size: NA
cdr3_aa: CASSLDGTSGGETQYF
cdr3_nt: TGTGCCAGCAGCTTGGATGGGACTAGCGGGGGTGAGACCCAGTACTTC

d_call: NA
v_call: TRBV7-8
j_call: TRBJ1-4
clone_size: NA
cdr3_aa: CASSLAVREKLFF
cdr3_nt: TGTGCCAGCAGCTTAGCGGTCCGGGAAAAACTGTTTTTT

d_call: TRBD2
v_call: TRBV18
j_call: TRBJ2-1
clone_size: NA
cdr3_aa: CASSPTGLARDEQFF
cdr3_nt: TGTGCCAGCTCACCAACGGGACTAGCAAGGGATGAGCAGTTCTTC

d_call: TRBD2
v_call: TRBV12-5
j_call: TRBJ2-1
clone_size: NA
cdr3_aa: CASGLVLSGRAGNEQFF
cdr3_nt: TGTGCTAGTGGTTTGGTATTGAGCGGGAGGGCCGGCAATGAGCAGTTCTTC

d_call: NA
v_call: TRBV7-3
j_call: TRBJ1-4
clone_size: NA
cdr3_aa: CASSLTGRVGEKLFF
cdr3_nt: TGTGCCAGCAGCTTAACGGGCAGGGTGGGTGAAAAACTGTTTTTT

d_call: TRBD1
v_call: TRBV5-8
j_call: TRBJ1-6
clone_size: NA
cdr3_aa: CASSLGQGLNSPLHF
cdr3_nt: TGTGCCAGCAGCTTGGGACAGGGTCTGAATTCACCCCTCCACTTT

d_call: NA
v_call: TRBV28
j_call: TRBJ2-5
clone_size: NA
cdr3_aa: CASSLLGGWETQYF
cdr3_nt: TGTGCCAGCAGTTTACTAGGGGGATGGGAGACCCAGTACTTC